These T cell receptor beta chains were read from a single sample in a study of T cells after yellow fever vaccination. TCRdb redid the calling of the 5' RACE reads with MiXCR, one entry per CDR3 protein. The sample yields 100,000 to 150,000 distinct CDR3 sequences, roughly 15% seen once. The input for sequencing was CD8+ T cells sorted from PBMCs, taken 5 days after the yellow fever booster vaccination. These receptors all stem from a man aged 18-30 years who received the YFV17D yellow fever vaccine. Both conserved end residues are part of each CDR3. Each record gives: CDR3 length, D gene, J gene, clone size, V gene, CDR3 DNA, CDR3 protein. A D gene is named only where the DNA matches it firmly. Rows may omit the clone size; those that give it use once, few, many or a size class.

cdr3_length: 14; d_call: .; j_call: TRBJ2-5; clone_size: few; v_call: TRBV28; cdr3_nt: TGTGCCAGCAGTGGAGTGGGGGTGGCGGAGACCCAGTACTTC; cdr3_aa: CASSGVGVAETQYF
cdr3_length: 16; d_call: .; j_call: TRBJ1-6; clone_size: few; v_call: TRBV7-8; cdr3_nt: TGTGCCAGCAGCTTAGTGTTGGGGGGTGTTGATTCACCCCTCCACTTT; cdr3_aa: CASSLVLGGVDSPLHF
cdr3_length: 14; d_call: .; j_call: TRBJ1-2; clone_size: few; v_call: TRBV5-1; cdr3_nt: TGCGCCAGCAGCTTATTAGGAGCAGGGGATGGCTACACCTTC; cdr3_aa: CASSLLGAGDGYTF
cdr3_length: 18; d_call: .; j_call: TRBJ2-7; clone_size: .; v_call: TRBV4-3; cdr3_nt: TGCGCCAGCAGCCAAGAAGGGTTCGCAGATCCTCGCTCCTACGAGCAGTACTTC; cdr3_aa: CASSQEGFADPRSYEQYF
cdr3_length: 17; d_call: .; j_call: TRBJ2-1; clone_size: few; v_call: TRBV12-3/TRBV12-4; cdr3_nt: TGTGCCAGCAGTTTAAATTACGCCGGGAGAGATTACAATGAGCAGTTCTTC; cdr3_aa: CASSLNYAGRDYNEQFF
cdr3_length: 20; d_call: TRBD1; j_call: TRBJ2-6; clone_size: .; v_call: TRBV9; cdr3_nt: TGTGCCAGCAGCGGGTCCCGGGACAGGGGGCCTCTCGGCGGGGCCAACGTCCTGACTTTC; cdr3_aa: CASSGSRDRGPLGGANVLTF
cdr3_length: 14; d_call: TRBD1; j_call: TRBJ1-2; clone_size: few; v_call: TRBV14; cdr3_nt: TGTGCCAGCAGCCAAGCCGGGACAGGGTATGGCTACACCTTC; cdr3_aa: CASSQAGTGYGYTF
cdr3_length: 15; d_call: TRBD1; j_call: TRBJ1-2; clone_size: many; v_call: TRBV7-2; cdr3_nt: TGTGCCAGCAGCTCAAGGGACAGGCCTAACTATGGCTACACCTTC; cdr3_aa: CASSSRDRPNYGYTF
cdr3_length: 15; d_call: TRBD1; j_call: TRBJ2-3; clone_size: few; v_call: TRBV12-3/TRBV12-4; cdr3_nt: TGTGCCAGCAGTCTCGACAGGGCCTACACAGATACGCAGTATTTT; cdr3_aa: CASSLDRAYTDTQYF
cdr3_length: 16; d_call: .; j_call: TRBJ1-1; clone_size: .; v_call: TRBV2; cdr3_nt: TGTGCCAGCAGGAAGGGATTATGGGGGATGAACACTGAAGCTTTCTTT; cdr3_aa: CASRKGLWGMNTEAFF
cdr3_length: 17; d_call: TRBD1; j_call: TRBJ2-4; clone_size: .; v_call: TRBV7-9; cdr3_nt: TGTGCCAGCAGTCTTATCCCGGGACAGGGGGCTGGGAACATTCAGTACTTC; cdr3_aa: CASSLIPGQGAGNIQYF
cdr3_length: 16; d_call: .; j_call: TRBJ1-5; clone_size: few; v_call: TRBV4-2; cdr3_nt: TGTGCCAGCAGCCCCCAACCGACTTATAGCAATCAGCCCCAGCATTTT; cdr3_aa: CASSPQPTYSNQPQHF
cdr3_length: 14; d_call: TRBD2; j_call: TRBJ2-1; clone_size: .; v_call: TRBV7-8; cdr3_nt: TGTGCCAGCAGCCTTGGACTAGCCTACAATGAGCAGTTCTTC; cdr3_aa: CASSLGLAYNEQFF
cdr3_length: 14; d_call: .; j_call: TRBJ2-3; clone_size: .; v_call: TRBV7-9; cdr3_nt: TGTGCCAGCAGCTTATTCAGGGTCACAGATACGCAGTATTTT; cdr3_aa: CASSLFRVTDTQYF
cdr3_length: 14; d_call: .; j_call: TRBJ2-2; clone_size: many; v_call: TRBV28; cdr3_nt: TGTGCCAGCAGTTTCCCTCCGGGCACCGGGGAGCTGTTTTTT; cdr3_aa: CASSFPPGTGELFF
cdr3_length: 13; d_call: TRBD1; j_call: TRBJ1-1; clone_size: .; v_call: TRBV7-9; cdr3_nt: TGTGCCAGCAGGAAGACAGGGGACACTGAAGCTTTCTTT; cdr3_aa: CASRKTGDTEAFF
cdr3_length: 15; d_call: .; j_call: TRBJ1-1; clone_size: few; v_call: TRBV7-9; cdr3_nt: TGTGCCAGCAGCTTAGCGTATTCAGGGCGCACTGAAGCTTTCTTT; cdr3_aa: CASSLAYSGRTEAFF
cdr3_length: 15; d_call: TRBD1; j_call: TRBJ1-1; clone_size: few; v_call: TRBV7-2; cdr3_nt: TGTGCCAGCAGCTTAGCGGGACAGGGAGTTCCTGAAGCTTTCTTT; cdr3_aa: CASSLAGQGVPEAFF
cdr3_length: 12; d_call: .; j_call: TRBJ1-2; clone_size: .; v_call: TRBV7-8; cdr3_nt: TGTGCCAGCAGCTTTCCTAACTATGGCTACACCTTC; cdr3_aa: CASSFPNYGYTF
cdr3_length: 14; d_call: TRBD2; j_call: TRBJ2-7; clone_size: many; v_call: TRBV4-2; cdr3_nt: TGTGCCAGCAGCCCCTCGCAGCGGGGGAAGGAGCAGTACTTC; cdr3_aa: CASSPSQRGKEQYF
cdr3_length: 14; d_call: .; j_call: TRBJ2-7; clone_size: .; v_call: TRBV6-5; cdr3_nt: TGTGCCAGCAGTTACTCGAGTCGTCATTACGAGCAGTACTTC; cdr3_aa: CASSYSSRHYEQYF
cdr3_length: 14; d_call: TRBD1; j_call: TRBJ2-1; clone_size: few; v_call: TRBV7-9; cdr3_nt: TGTGCCAGCAGCTTAAACAGGGGGCCGAATGAGCAGTTCTTC; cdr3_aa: CASSLNRGPNEQFF